This T cell receptor (beta chain) originates from a study of blood T cell repertoires in COVID-19. The CDR3 sequence is 15 residues long. V was trimmed by 6 bases and J by 2 bases, leaving 11 bases between them. Germline V gene data show CDR1 as SNHLY and CDR2 as FYNNEI. Generated by immunoSEQ multiplex PCR, the TCRdb table keeps only in-frame clones and is missing some. The repertoire holds about 59,000 clones, with more than 80% as singletons. The sequencing sample was made of peripheral blood. The receptor comes from an elderly man with acute or convalescent COVID-19. This sequence joins TRBV2 and TRBJ2-6, with D possibly TRBD1 on 5 matching bases. DNA of the CDR3: TGTGCCAGCAGCAGGGATATTACTGGGGCCAACGTCCTGACTTTC. Protein product: CASSRDITGANVLTF. The whole variable domain, remainder taken from reference TRBV2 and TRBJ2-6, is EPEVTQTPSHQVTQMGQEVILRCVPISNHLYFYWYRQILGQKVEFLVSFYNNEISEKSEIFDDQFSVERPDGSNFTLKIRSTKLEDSAMYFCASSRDITGANVLTFGAGSRLTVL.